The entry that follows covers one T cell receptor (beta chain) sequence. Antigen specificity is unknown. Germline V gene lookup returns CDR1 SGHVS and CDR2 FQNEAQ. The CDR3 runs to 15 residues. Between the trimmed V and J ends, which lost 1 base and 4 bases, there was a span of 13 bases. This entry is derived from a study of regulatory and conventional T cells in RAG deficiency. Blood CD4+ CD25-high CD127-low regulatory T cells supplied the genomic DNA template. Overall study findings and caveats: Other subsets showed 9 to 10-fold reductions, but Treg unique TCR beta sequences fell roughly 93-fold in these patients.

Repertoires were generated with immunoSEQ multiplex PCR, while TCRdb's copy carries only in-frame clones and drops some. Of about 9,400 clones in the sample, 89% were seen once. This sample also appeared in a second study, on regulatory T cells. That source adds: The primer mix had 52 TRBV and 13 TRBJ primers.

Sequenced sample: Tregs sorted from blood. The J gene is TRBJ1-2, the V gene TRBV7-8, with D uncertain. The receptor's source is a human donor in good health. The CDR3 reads CASSLVQAPGYGYTF. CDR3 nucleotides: TGTGCCAGCAGCTTAGTGCAGGCCCCAGGCTATGGCTACACCTTC.